Listed here are 27 T cell receptor beta chains from one sample, sequenced in a study of blood T cell repertoires in COVID-19. Produced via immunoSEQ multiplex PCR; TCRdb's table is partial and in-frame only. The data show about 190,000 clones, over 75% seen once. The specimen was peripheral blood. These receptors all stem from a man in his forties or fifties who had recovered from COVID-19.

This chain links TRBV5-1 with TRBJ2-1; 9 nucleotides align to TRBD1. The germline V gene has CDR1 SGHRS and CDR2 YFSETQ. This CDR3 is built from 15 residues. J lost 5 bases, V lost 4 bases, and 7 bases had no gene match. DNA for the CDR3: TGCGCCAGCAGCCTACAGGGGGCCCCGAACAATGAGCAGTTCTTC. Its protein is CASSLQGAPNNEQFF. Filled out from reference TRBV5-1 and TRBJ2-1, the complete variable domain reads KAGVTQTPRYLIKTRGQQVTLSCSPISGHRSVSWYQQTPGQGLQFLFEYFSETQRNKGNFPGRFSGRQFSNSRSEMNVSTLELGDSALYLCASSLQGAPNNEQFFGPGTRLTVL.

In its sample, this clone was seen a few times. The chain recombines TRBV7-2 with TRBJ2-1; 10 nucleotides line up with TRBD2. Trimming at V came to 3 bases and at J to 7 bases, leaving 6 bases not matched to a gene. The CDR3 runs to 15 residues. Germline V CDR1 and CDR2: SGHTA, FQGNSA. This chain's CDR3 is CASSFWPTSGNEQFF. The CDR3 DNA reads TGTGCCAGCAGCTTTTGGCCGACTAGCGGGAATGAGCAGTTCTTC.

This clone was seen a handful of times. This chain links TRBV11-2 with TRBJ2-2; 7 nucleotides line up with TRBD2. The germline V gene has CDR1 SGHAT and CDR2 FQNNGV. This CDR3 has 17 amino acids. The J segment lost 0 bases and the V segment lost 4 bases, leaving 8 bases of the junction unmatched. The CDR3 sequence: CASSSETSFANTGELFF. The CDR3 nucleotides read TGTGCCAGCAGCTCCGAGACTAGCTTTGCGAACACCGGGGAGCTGTTTTTT.

The V gene is TRBV5-1, the J gene TRBJ1-2, with D perhaps TRBD1 (6 bases). CDR1 and CDR2 (germline): SGHRS, YFSETQ. V lost 4 bases, J lost 7 bases, and 20 bases lay in between. The CDR3 consists of 15 residues. The CDR3 here is CASSLDPGQTPGYTF. The CDR3 nucleotides are TGCGCCAGCAGCCTGGATCCTGGACAGACTCCTGGCTACACCTTC. Filled out from reference TRBV5-1 and TRBJ1-2, the complete variable domain reads KAGVTQTPRYLIKTRGQQVTLSCSPISGHRSVSWYQQTPGQGLQFLFEYFSETQRNKGNFPGRFSGRQFSNSRSEMNVSTLELGDSALYLCASSLDPGQTPGYTFGSGTRLTVV.

The chain is built from TRBV19 and TRBJ2-7; D might be TRBD2 (5 bases). Germline CDR1 reads LNHDA; CDR2 reads SQIVND (reference sequence). The CDR3 is 15 amino acids. V lost 1 base, J lost 2 bases, and 12 bases lay in between. CDR3 nucleotides: TGTGCCAGTAGTATAGGCGACTACGGCCCCTACGAGCAGTACTTC. Translating gives CASSIGDYGPYEQYF.

The chain carries TRBV7-7 and TRBJ2-2; the match to TRBD2 covers 14 bases. The length of the CDR3 is 18 residues. Germline V gene sequence: CDR1 SSHAT, CDR2 FNYEAQ (reference sequence). Unmatched junction bases numbered 8, after V lost 5 bases and J lost 3 bases. CDR3 sequence (DNA): TGTGCCAGCAGCCCAAGACTAGCGGGAGGGCCGGACACCGGGGAGCTGTTTTTT. The encoded protein is CASSPRLAGGPDTGELFF.

The V gene is TRBV10-3, the J gene TRBJ2-7, with D unresolved. Germline loops: CDR1 ENHRY, CDR2 SYGVKD. Trimming took 0 bases from V and 6 from J, leaving 12 bases between them. The CDR3 totals 14 residues. CDR3: CAISESAQFPEQYF. CDR3 in DNA: TGTGCCATCAGTGAGTCGGCACAGTTTCCCGAGCAGTACTTC.

The rearrangement links TRBV28 to TRBJ1-1; D is possibly TRBD1 (5 bases). The CDR3 loop spans 13 amino acids. Germline loops: CDR1 MDHEN, CDR2 SYDVKM. V was pared by 8 bases and J by 3 bases, with 13 bases between. DNA of the CDR3: TGTGCCAGCGGGGTAGGGGTCGACACTGAAGCTTTCTTT. Encoded protein: CASGVGVDTEAFF.

CDR3 amino acids: CATSDFRASRSTDTQYF. DNA of the CDR3: TGTGCCACCAGTGATTTTAGGGCTAGCCGATCCACAGATACGCAGTATTTT. The chain employs TRBV24-1 and TRBJ2-3; a weak D match, TRBD2 (5 bases). The V and J ends lost 1 base and 2 bases respectively, with 15 bases between them. This CDR3 is built from 17 residues. Germline loops: CDR1 KGHDR, CDR2 SFDVKD.

This clone has a handful of counts. The chain joins TRBV27 to TRBJ2-4; D not resolved. The CDR3 is 14 residues long. V shed 1 base and J shed 7 bases, with 11 bases lying between them. Germline assignment: CDR1 MNHEY and CDR2 SMNVEV (reference sequence). CDR3 in amino acids: CASSLFGQMNIQYF. In nucleotides, the CDR3 is TGTGCCAGCAGTTTATTTGGCCAGATGAACATTCAGTACTTC.

This clone was detected a few times. V gene TRBV6-1 combines with J gene TRBJ1-2; the match to TRBD1 covers 8 bases. V trimming: 3 bases; J trimming: 2 bases; junction bases outside the gene matches: 2. This CDR3 is 14 amino acids long. In germline, CDR1 is MNHNS, CDR2 SASEGT. The CDR3 DNA is TGTGCCAGCAGTGAGGCAGGGGGCAACTATGGCTACACCTTC. Amino acid sequence: CASSEAGGNYGYTF.

This chain uses TRBV7-8 with TRBJ1-2, with D perhaps TRBD1 (5 bases). Germline V CDR1 and CDR2: SGHVS, FQNEAQ. The V end lost 1 base, the J end lost 4 bases, and 13 bases lay between the germline ends. The CDR3 contains 15 residues. CDR3 coding DNA: TGTGCCAGCAGCTTAGGGTGGGGCCCGACCTATGGCTACACCTTC. The encoded protein is CASSLGWGPTYGYTF.

The CDR3 DNA follows: TGTGCCAGCAGCGCCCAGAATTCTAACTATGGCTACACCTTC. Translated: CASSAQNSNYGYTF. The chain carries TRBV14 and TRBJ1-2; D gene ambiguous. The CDR3 consists of 14 residues. Trimming took off 5 bases at V and 0 bases at J, with 10 bases between the two ends. Germline V gene data show CDR1 as SGHDN and CDR2 as FVKESK.

Written as DNA, the CDR3 is TGTGCTAGTGGTTATTACACGGGGGATGAAAAACTGTTTTTT. The encoded protein is CASGYYTGDEKLFF. V is TRBV12-5 and J is TRBJ1-4; weak D call: TRBD1 (5 bases). This CDR3 has 14 residues. V was shortened by 4 bases and J by 6 bases, with 12 bases between the two germline ends. CDR1 and CDR2 from the germline V gene are LGHNT and FRNRAP.

The rearrangement uses TRBV5-1 and TRBJ1-4; 9 nucleotides match TRBD1. The CDR3 length is 17 residues. V was clipped by 3 bases and J by 7 bases; unmatched bases: 13. Germline CDR1 is SGHRS and CDR2 is YFSETQ. The CDR3 protein is CASSSGQGWGYGEKLFF. CDR3 bases: TGCGCCAGCAGCTCCGGACAGGGGTGGGGGTATGGTGAAAAACTGTTTTTT.

CDR3 DNA sequence: TGTGCCAGCAGGCTCGACAGCTACGAGCAGTACTTC. Its translation: CASRLDSYEQYF. The V and J genes are TRBV12-3 or TRBV12-4 and TRBJ2-7, with TRBD1 as a possible D gene (5 bases). V lost 6 bases to trimming and J lost 3 bases, with 9 bases between them. The CDR3 totals 12 residues.

V gene TRBV7-2 combines with J gene TRBJ2-7, with D possibly matching TRBD1 (5 bases). Germline V gene sequence: CDR1 SGHTA, CDR2 FQGNSA. The V gene lost 0 bases and the J gene lost 3 bases, with 9 bases spanning the gap. The CDR3 sequence is 14 residues long. The DNA for the CDR3 is TGTGCCAGCAGCTTAGCAGGGGCATTCTACGAGCAGTACTTC. Its protein product is CASSLAGAFYEQYF.

V gene TRBV27 combines with J gene TRBJ2-1; 8 nucleotides agree with TRBD2. The CDR3 covers 15 residues. V trimming: 6 bases; J trimming: 0 bases; junction bases outside the gene matches: 4. Germline CDR1 is MNHEY and CDR2 is SMNVEV (reference sequence). The CDR3 region is CASSLAGSSYNEQFF. The DNA of the CDR3 is TGTGCCAGCAGCTTAGCGGGAAGCTCCTACAATGAGCAGTTCTTC.

The chain uses TRBV27 and TRBJ2-7; D is possibly TRBD2 (6 bases). Trimming shortened V by 4 bases and J by 5 bases, and 15 bases separated the two germline ends. The germline V gene has CDR1 MNHEY and CDR2 SMNVEV (reference sequence). There are 14 residues in the CDR3. The CDR3 sequence is CASSSPLGGHEQYF. In nucleotides, the CDR3 is TGTGCCAGCAGTTCCCCTTTGGGGGGTCACGAGCAGTACTTC.

The V and J genes are TRBV24-1 and TRBJ2-2, with no clear D. V was pared by 0 bases and J by 2 bases, with 9 bases between. Germline V gene data show CDR1 as KGHDR and CDR2 as SFDVKD. This CDR3 has 16 residues. CDR3 coding DNA: TGTGCCACCAGTGATTTGGGCGGCTACAACACCGGGGAGCTGTTTTTT. It is translated as CATSDLGGYNTGELFF.

Notes on this clone: Other DNA sequences in the sample encode the same CDR3. The gene calls are TRBV5-5 and TRBJ2-3; perhaps TRBD2 as D (6 bases). V shed 4 bases and J shed 5 bases, with 8 bases lying between them. The germline gives CDR1 SGHKS, CDR2 YYEKEE (reference sequence). The CDR3 has 12 amino acids. In DNA, the CDR3 is TGTGCCAGCAGCCCCGGGGGAGATACGCAGTATTTT. Its translation: CASSPGGDTQYF.

The V gene is TRBV28, the J gene TRBJ2-7; 7 bases fit TRBD1. The CDR3 totals 16 residues. Trimming took 5 bases from V and 2 from J; bases not matched to a gene: 12. Per germline, CDR1 MDHEN and CDR2 SYDVKM. The CDR3: CASSPDQGQITYEQYF. The CDR3 DNA sequence: TGTGCCAGCAGTCCCGACCAGGGACAGATCACCTACGAGCAGTACTTC. The complete variable domain, with remaining parts taken from reference TRBV28 and TRBJ2-7, reads DVKVTQSSRYLVKRTGEKVFLECVQDMDHENMFWYRQDPGLGLRLIYFSYDVKMKEKGDIPEGYSVSREKKERFSLILESASTNQTSMYLCASSPDQGQITYEQYFGPGTRLTVT.

V is TRBV27 and J is TRBJ2-5, with D perhaps matching TRBD2 (5 bases). This CDR3 comprises 15 residues. V lost 5 bases and J 1 base, leaving 14 bases between the germline ends. CDR1 and CDR2 (germline): MNHEY, SMNVEV (reference sequence). This chain's CDR3 is CASSIGRVGQETQYF. The CDR3 DNA reads TGTGCCAGCAGTATCGGGCGGGTAGGCCAAGAGACCCAGTACTTC.

The sample holds many counts of this clone. The rearrangement links TRBV14 to TRBJ1-2; unclear D gene. The CDR3 totals 15 residues. Germline CDR1 and CDR2: SGHDN and FVKESK. Trimming stripped 4 bases from V and 6 bases from J, with 18 bases between. The CDR3 DNA is TGTGCCAGCAGCCGAGCTAATCCGAGGGTCGATGGCTACACCTTC. This sequence encodes CASSRANPRVDGYTF.

This clone was detected once. The gene calls are TRBV6-5 and TRBJ2-5; D remains ambiguous. CDR3 length: 12 amino acids. Germline loops: CDR1 MNHEY, CDR2 SVGAGI. Trimming removed 4 bases at V and 5 bases at J, with 8 bases between. The CDR3 spells CASSSTRETQYF. As DNA, the CDR3 is TGTGCCAGCAGTTCCACCCGGGAGACCCAGTACTTC.

The sample holds a few counts of this clone. This sequence joins TRBV30 and TRBJ1-6; maybe TRBD1 (6 bases). The V end lost 2 bases, the J end lost 7 bases, and 9 bases lay between the germline ends. Germline V lookup: CDR1 GTSNPN, CDR2 SVGIG (reference sequence). The CDR3 covers 13 residues. CDR3 region: CAWSQTGNSPLHF. CDR3 coding DNA: TGTGCCTGGAGTCAGACAGGAAATTCACCCCTCCACTTT.

This clone was observed a single time. The V gene is TRBV24-1, the J gene TRBJ2-1; TRBD1 matches 7 bases. Germline V gene data show CDR1 as KGHDR and CDR2 as SFDVKD. V was clipped by 2 bases and J by 9 bases; unmatched bases: 9. The CDR3 consists of 15 residues. The CDR3 protein is CATSDSGTDLPEQFF. CDR3 DNA sequence: TGTGCCACCAGTGATTCCGGGACAGACCTTCCTGAGCAGTTCTTC.